The TCR beta chain described here comes from a study of cytomegalovirus exposure and HLA in healthy donors. Whole-study results and caveats: Cytomegalovirus status was reportedly diagnosed by the classifier with high specificity and sensitivity. Subsequent analysis revealed that first-cohort TCR clusters tended to co-occur in the roughly 120 validation repertoires. Overall, approximately 150 TCR beta chains were annotated as cytomegalovirus-associated.

As concerns this clone: Its matching antigen is unknown.

The germline gives CDR1 SGHRS, CDR2 YFSETQ. The J segment lost 4 bases and the V segment lost 4 bases, leaving 5 bases of the junction unmatched. The CDR3 has 15 amino acids. Using immunoSEQ multiplex PCR, the repertoire was profiled, and TCRdb retains in-frame clones only, with some absent. The repertoire has around 150,000 clones, nearly 90% of them found once; the top ten carry around a tenth. The donors were members of the validation cohort comprising about 130 subjects, separate from the roughly 700-subject first cohort. The V call is TRBV5-1, the J call TRBJ2-3, with 11 bases aligning to TRBD1. Sequencing input: PBMCs. The sequence was obtained from a woman aged 18-29 years in good health and CMV-seropositive. The CDR3 DNA follows: TGCGCCAGCAGCCCAGGACAGGGGGCATCAGATACGCAGTATTTT. As protein: CASSPGQGASDTQYF.